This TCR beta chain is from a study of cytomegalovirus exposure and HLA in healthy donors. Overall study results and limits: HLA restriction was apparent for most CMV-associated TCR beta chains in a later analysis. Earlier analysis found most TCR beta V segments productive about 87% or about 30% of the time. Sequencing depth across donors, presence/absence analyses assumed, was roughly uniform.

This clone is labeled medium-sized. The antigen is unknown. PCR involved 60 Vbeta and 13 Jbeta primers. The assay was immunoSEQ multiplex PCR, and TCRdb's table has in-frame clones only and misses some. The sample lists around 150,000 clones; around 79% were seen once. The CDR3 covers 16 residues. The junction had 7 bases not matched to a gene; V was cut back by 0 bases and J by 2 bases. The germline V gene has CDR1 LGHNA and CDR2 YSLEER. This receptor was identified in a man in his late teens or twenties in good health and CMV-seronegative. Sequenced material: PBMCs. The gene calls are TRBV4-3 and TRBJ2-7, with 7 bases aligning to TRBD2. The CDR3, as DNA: TGCGCCAGCAGCCAAGATCTTGGCGGGAGCGCCTACGAGCAGTACTTC. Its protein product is CASSQDLGGSAYEQYF.